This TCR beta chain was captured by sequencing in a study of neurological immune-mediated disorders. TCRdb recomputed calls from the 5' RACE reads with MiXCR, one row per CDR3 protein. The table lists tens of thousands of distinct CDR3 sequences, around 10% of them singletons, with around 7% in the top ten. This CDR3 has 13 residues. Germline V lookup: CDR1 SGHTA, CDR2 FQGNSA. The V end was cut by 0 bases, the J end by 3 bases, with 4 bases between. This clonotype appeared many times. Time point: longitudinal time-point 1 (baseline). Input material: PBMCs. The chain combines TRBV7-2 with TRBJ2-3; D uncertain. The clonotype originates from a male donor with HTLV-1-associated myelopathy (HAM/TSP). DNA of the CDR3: TGTGCCAGCAGCTTAGCGAGGACAGATACGCAGTATTTT. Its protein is CASSLARTDTQYF.